The entry that follows covers one T cell receptor beta chain sequence. Its antigen is not known. Profiled with immunoSEQ multiplex PCR; TCRdb holds only in-frame clones, not every one. Of 100,000 to 150,000 clones listed, about nine tenths are singletons. The sample is drawn from a study of T cell responses to AZD1222 COVID-19 vaccine. Study conclusions and caveats: Unmutated regions of variants are reportedly targeted by nearly half of spike-specific TCRs. Donors were mostly white British, more females; clonal diversity possibly underestimated.

The CDR3 has 20 amino acids. V was clipped by 5 bases and J by 0 bases; unmatched bases: 16. Germline V lookup: CDR1 MDHEN, CDR2 SYDVKM. This clonotype was obtained from an adult in good health. This chain connects TRBV28 to TRBJ2-6, with 7 bases fitting TRBD2. The sequences come from peripheral blood, collected on day 0 of AZD1222 vaccination. The CDR3 reads CASSPTLGRGRFSGANVLTF. CDR3 coding DNA: TGTGCCAGCAGTCCAACTCTAGGGAGGGGCAGATTCTCTGGGGCCAACGTCCTGACTTTC.